Each of the 6 T cell receptor beta chains below was sequenced from the same sample in a study of PD-L1 blockade in urothelial cancer. The protocol was immunoSEQ multiplex PCR, while the TCRdb copy is restricted to in-frame clones and leaves out a portion. The sample consists of 72,000 or so clones, more than 75% of them appearing once. Time point described: pretreatment peripheral blood. The material sequenced was PBMCs, taken around atezolizumab (anti-PD-L1) treatment. The receptors here all came from a man aged 55 to 70 with urothelial cancer.

This chain uses TRBV7-2 with TRBJ1-3, with D unresolved. Deletions cut 1 base from V and 7 bases from J, with 17 bases between. CDR3 length: 16 amino acids. Germline V gene lookup returns CDR1 SGHTA and CDR2 FQGNSA. The CDR3 nucleotides are TGTGCCAGCAGCTTAGTTCCCCAACCCGAGCGGAACACCATATATTTT. Amino acids: CASSLVPQPERNTIYF.

This sequence joins TRBV4-2 and TRBJ1-6, with 7 bases lining up with TRBD1. From germline, CDR1 is LGHNA and CDR2 YNFKEQ. The CDR3 is made up of 15 amino acids. V gave up 4 bases and J gave up 7 bases; unmatched junction bases: 7. The CDR3 is CASSRSRDSNSPLHF. As DNA, the CDR3 is TGTGCCAGCAGCCGATCCCGGGACAGCAATTCACCCCTCCACTTT.

The V and J genes are TRBV9 and TRBJ1-2; no reliable D call. The germline V gene has CDR1 SGDLS and CDR2 YYNGEE. CDR3 length: 18 amino acids. Between the trimmed V and J ends, which lost 0 bases and 0 bases, there was a span of 18 bases. As DNA, the CDR3 is TGTGCCAGCAGCGTAGTTGATTACGTGACAAGATCTAACTATGGCTACACCTTC. Its protein is CASSVVDYVTRSNYGYTF.

This chain links TRBV6-5 with TRBJ1-1; D is ambiguous. CDR3 length: 14 residues. V lost 5 bases, J lost 6 bases, and 16 bases lay in between. CDR1 and CDR2 (germline): MNHEY, SVGAGI. Here the CDR3 DNA reads TGTGCCAGCAGTCCGACGTTGATGCGGGCTGAAGCTTTCTTT. It is translated as CASSPTLMRAEAFF.

J is TRBJ2-1 and V is TRBV11-2, with TRBD1 identical over 7 bases. With V trimmed by 3 bases and J by 9 bases, 5 bases remained unmatched. In germline, CDR1 is SGHAT, CDR2 FQNNGV. The CDR3 contains 13 residues. The CDR3 spells CASSFSRGSEQFF. CDR3 nucleotide sequence: TGTGCCAGCAGCTTCAGCAGGGGGAGTGAGCAGTTCTTC.

The sample holds one count of this clone. The chain is built from TRBV10-3 and TRBJ2-5; D uncertain. V was cut by 4 bases and J by 5 bases, with 5 bases left in between. Germline CDR1 reads ENHRY; CDR2 reads SYGVKD. CDR3 size: 11 residues. CDR3 bases: TGTGCCATCAGTGCCGGGGAGACCCAGTACTTC. Amino acids: CAISAGETQYF.